This T cell receptor (beta chain) derives from a study of spatial heterogeneity in lung cancer. Study-level background: As counted in raw reads, each unique TCR and UMI combination appeared more than ten times on average.

This clonotype was observed at least ten times. What it binds is unknown. Stated time point: sample taken at primary tumor resection. Sequencing was performed on whole RNA extracted from tumor and nontumor lung tissue, or from frozen PBMC, and the material was left unsorted. Each molecule of TCR cDNA was tagged with one unique molecular identifier. A single record per CDR3 protein comes from TCRdb applying MiXCR to the 5' RACE reads. Of roughly 75,000 distinct CDR3 sequences listed, 10% to 15% are singletons. Notes on the study in general: Circulating ubiquitous expanded tumor TCRs were observed more frequently at resection than at follow-up.

Between the trimmed V and J ends, which lost 2 bases and 0 bases, there was a span of 5 bases. CDR1 is MNHEY and CDR2 is SMNVEV in the germline V gene (reference sequence). The length of the CDR3 is 15 residues. V usage is TRBV27 and J usage is TRBJ1-6; D is unresolved. The source is a male donor with early-stage non-small cell lung cancer. Source: PBMCs, taken at surgery. This chain's CDR3 is CASSLHSSYNSPLHF. The CDR3 coding sequence is TGTGCCAGCAGTTTACATAGCTCCTATAATTCACCCCTCCACTTT.